This T cell receptor (beta chain) was captured in a study of cytomegalovirus exposure and HLA in healthy donors. V was shortened by 4 bases and J by 5 bases, with 8 bases between the two germline ends. The CDR3 has 12 amino acids. From germline, CDR1 is SNHLY and CDR2 FYNNEI. Here immunoSEQ multiplex PCR was the method, and the copy in TCRdb shows in-frame clones only, minus some. The sample includes 60,000 to 80,000 clones, 94% of them seen just once. This clone has more than one count but fewer than ten. The sample comprised PBMCs. The clonotype originates from a woman aged 18-29 years in good health and CMV-seropositive. This chain uses TRBV2 with TRBJ1-2; D gene unclear. Here the CDR3 reads CASSVSEYGYTF. The CDR3, as DNA: TGTGCCAGCAGTGTTTCGGAGTATGGCTACACCTTC.